A selection of T cell receptor beta chains follows, all from one sample in a study of response to subunit inactivated influenza vaccine. TCRdb re-derived calls from the RT-PCR reads in MiXCR, one entry per CDR3 protein. The sample yields approximately 700,000 distinct CDR3 sequences, more than 15% seen once. Sequenced material: PBMCs from blood, taken roughly 13 days after vaccination. The receptors derive from a man aged 45-65 years who received an inactivated influenza vaccine. Both conserved end residues are trimmed from each CDR3. Fields, in order: V gene, clone size, CDR3 length, CDR3 protein. Clone sizes are given selectively: once, few, many, or a class where the clone is expanded.

TRBV19 | NA | 14 | ASSISRLSSYNEQF
TRBV6-2/TRBV6-3 | NA | 10 | ASSQDRAGYT
TRBV7-3 | many | 11 | ASSFSGAAEAF
TRBV14 | NA | 12 | ASSPWADRGTQY
TRBV10-1 | NA | 13 | ASSDLRQVLDTQY
TRBV6-2/TRBV6-3 | NA | 12 | ASVRAGSTGELF
TRBV27 | few | 15 | ASSWIGGRVNTGELF
TRBV6-2/TRBV6-3 | many | 9 | ASSYRGEQF
TRBV7-9 | few | 10 | ASSLSPEKLF
TRBV25-1 | NA | 15 | ASSEFKAGATFNEQF
TRBV6-1 | few | 11 | ASRGMSGETQY
TRBV18 | NA | 16 | ASSPYIPSGSSGNEQF
TRBV4-2 | NA | 13 | ASSQGHSPLNEQY
TRBV6-1 | NA | 12 | ASSRDRSSEPQH
TRBV9 | NA | 13 | ASSVDRGFPYGYT
TRBV7-9 | few | 14 | ASSMGQGTNTGELF
TRBV20-1 | NA | 11 | SAAARAVNEQF
TRBV5-4 | NA | 13 | ASSLARQGVYEQY
TRBV10-3 | few | 9 | AISEAGELF
TRBV20-1 | few | 10 | SARVTFYEQY
TRBV5-1 | many | 13 | ASSFKGSSTDTQY
TRBV29-1 | NA | 11 | SVGAPAQETQY
TRBV7-8 | NA | 9 | ASSLAWTQY
TRBV6-2/TRBV6-3 | NA | 12 | ASKGQVSYNEQF
TRBV5-5 | few | 14 | ASSLPDRTSTDTQY
TRBV6-6 | few | 11 | ASSRTWGDTQY
TRBV5-1 | NA | 17 | ASSLTDGTSGGIQGEQY
TRBV18 | few | 12 | ASSPTGGNSPLH
TRBV6-2/TRBV6-3 | few | 14 | ASSYFRWEAADTQY
TRBV10-1 | NA | 11 | ASSVYQGFKQY
TRBV3-1 | NA | 13 | ASSPSLVNTGELF
TRBV6-1 | NA | 14 | ASSEGAVTSGYGYT
TRBV18 | NA | 11 | ASSPHRDNEQF
TRBV5-1 | many | 13 | ASSLAYGTLSRQY
TRBV12-3/TRBV12-4 | few | 11 | ASNSGGYNEQF
TRBV2 | NA | 12 | ASSDRGRLDTQY
TRBV20-1 | few | 11 | SAPQGFNQPQH
TRBV7-2 | few | 14 | ASSLAGTQMNTEAF
TRBV5-1 | NA | 16 | ASSSRVRDRAFQETQY
TRBV10-3 | NA | 15 | AISRTAMGLNQETQY
TRBV7-9 | NA | 11 | ASSPATHNEQF
TRBV6-2/TRBV6-3 | few | 11 | ASSQQAYNEQF